A selection of T cell receptor beta chains follows, all from one sample in a study of T-cell memory formation after mild COVID-19. TCRdb processed the 5' RACE reads anew with MiXCR; each CDR3 protein has one entry. Among 120,000 to 150,000 distinct CDR3 sequences listed, 14% were seen once. Sequencing was performed on PBMCs or a T cell subset sorted from them (not recorded which). Receptors originate from an adult woman who had mild COVID-19 (a few samples of this study predate the infection). Cell type and time point are not known. CDR3s include the opening cysteine and the closing phenylalanine or tryptophan. D genes are given only for firm matches. Rows give clone size only sometimes, using once, few, many, or a class for an expanded clone.

TRBJ2-2 TRBV6-6 NA NA TGTGCCAGCAGTTACTTTCCAGGGGTCGGGACCGGGGAGCTGTTTTTT CASSYFPGVGTGELFF
TRBJ2-7 TRBV19 once TRBD1 TGTGCAAGTAGTATAGGGGACAGTCCCGAGCAGTACTTC CASSIGDSPEQYF
TRBJ2-1 TRBV7-9 NA NA TGTGCCAGCAGCCCCCTATCGGGGCACAGGATCGAAAACGAGCAGTTCTTC CASSPLSGHRIENEQFF
TRBJ2-3 TRBV7-2 NA TRBD2 TGTGCCAGCAGCTACACGACGAGACTAGCGGGAGGAGGGGGCACAGATACGCAGTATTTT CASSYTTRLAGGGGTDTQYF
TRBJ2-1 TRBV27 NA NA TGTGCCAGCAGTTTATCGAGGGGGAACAATGAGCAGTTCTTC CASSLSRGNNEQFF
TRBJ2-2 TRBV6-2/TRBV6-3 NA NA TGTGCCAGCAGTACCCAGGAACACACCGGGGAGCTGTTTTTT CASSTQEHTGELFF
TRBJ1-2 TRBV12-3/TRBV12-4 few NA TGTGCCAGCAGTTTTGGACGGTTGTACTATGGCTACACCTTC CASSFGRLYYGYTF
TRBJ2-5 TRBV6-5 few NA TGTGCCAGCAGTAATCTCGCGGGGGAGACCCAGTACTTC CASSNLAGETQYF
TRBJ2-1 TRBV7-2 NA TRBD2 TGTGCCAGCAGCCTAAGTTGGCTAGCGGGGAATGAGCAGTTCTTC CASSLSWLAGNEQFF
TRBJ1-1 TRBV12-3/TRBV12-4 few NA TGTGCCAGCAGTTTATCTGATTTGGGCGTACGGGGCACTGAAGCTTTCTTT CASSLSDLGVRGTEAFF
TRBJ2-7 TRBV5-5 few TRBD1 TGTGCCAGCAGCTTGGGGGACAGGAGGGAGCAGTACTTC CASSLGDRREQYF
TRBJ2-2 TRBV20-1 NA TRBD2 TGCAGTGCTAGAGATTACGGGACTAGCGGGGGGGCTTTCCCCGGGGAGCTGTTTTTT CSARDYGTSGGAFPGELFF
TRBJ2-1 TRBV24-1 NA NA TGTGCCACCAGTGATTTTAGCAATGAGCAGTTCTTC CATSDFSNEQFF
TRBJ2-3 TRBV12-3/TRBV12-4 many TRBD1 TGTGCCAGCAGCAAAACGGGGTTCCGGGACAGGGATGTTGCAGATACGCAGTATTTT CASSKTGFRDRDVADTQYF
TRBJ2-1 TRBV7-6 NA TRBD1 TGTGCCAGCAGGGCCCGGGACAGCTACAATGAGCAGTTCTTC CASRARDSYNEQFF
TRBJ2-7 TRBV20-1 few NA TGCAGTGCTAGAGAGCCACACCTGAACTCCTACGAGCAGTACTTC CSAREPHLNSYEQYF
TRBJ2-1 TRBV7-8 few NA TGTGCCAGCAGCTACGGGGGCAGCGGGGAGCAGTTCTTC CASSYGGSGEQFF
TRBJ1-2 TRBV29-1 few NA TGCAGCGTTGAGTCCGTGGCGGGACGCAACTATGGCTACACCTTC CSVESVAGRNYGYTF
TRBJ1-6 TRBV20-1 few NA TGCAGTGCTAGGGGAGCTGGGGCTGAAGGTTCACCCCTCCACTTT CSARGAGAEGSPLHF
TRBJ2-3 TRBV5-1 few NA TGCGCCAGCAGCGGACGGGACGGCACAGATACGCAGTATTTT CASSGRDGTDTQYF
TRBJ1-3 TRBV12-3/TRBV12-4 NA TRBD1 TGTGCCAGCAGCCCCTGGACAGGAGATACCGCCACCATATATTTT CASSPWTGDTATIYF
TRBJ1-5 TRBV12-3/TRBV12-4 few TRBD1 TGTGCCAGCAGTTTGGTAGGGGGCGGTCAGCCCCAGCATTTT CASSLVGGGQPQHF
TRBJ2-1 TRBV7-9 few NA TGTGCCAGCAGCTGGACTCGACTGGGGGGCAATGAGCAGTTCTTC CASSWTRLGGNEQFF
TRBJ1-2 TRBV6-5 NA NA TGTGCCAGCAGTCGGCGCACAGCCCACTATGGCTACACCTTC CASSRRTAHYGYTF
TRBJ2-1 TRBV12-3/TRBV12-4 few TRBD2 TGTGCCAGCAGTTACTTAGCGGGGGGGAATGAGCAGTTCTTC CASSYLAGGNEQFF
TRBJ2-2 TRBV7-9 many TRBD2 TGTGCCAGCAGCGGAGCTCGACTAGCGGGAGTCACCGGGGAGCTGTTTTTT CASSGARLAGVTGELFF
TRBJ1-2 TRBV5-1 NA NA TGCGCCAGCAGCGTCGTGACAGGAGCTAACTATGGCTACACCTTC CASSVVTGANYGYTF
TRBJ2-3 TRBV5-1 many NA TGCGCCAGCAGCTTGGAAAGTTGGGATACGCAGTATTTT CASSLESWDTQYF
TRBJ2-3 TRBV4-1 few NA TGCGCCAGCAGCCAAGGAAGTGGGTACACAGATACGCAGTATTTT CASSQGSGYTDTQYF
TRBJ1-2 TRBV30 NA NA TGTGCCTGGAGGACCGGACAGTATGGCTACACCTTC CAWRTGQYGYTF
TRBJ1-1 TRBV30 few NA TGTGCCTGGAGTGGGGACAACCGTTTTTCTGAAGCTTTCTTT CAWSGDNRFSEAFF